Listed here are 26 T cell receptor beta chains from one sample, sequenced in a study of T cell repertoires in cytomegalovirus infection. TCRdb redid the calling of the reads with MiXCR, one entry per CDR3 protein. Of 200,000 or so distinct CDR3 sequences detected, over 25% appear once; the ten largest clones hold 30% to 40%. Material: PBMCs. The source is a human donor in good health (CMV status not recorded). Some clones in this sample may be carry-over from other donors' samples.

The V and J genes are TRBV7-2 and TRBJ2-7; 11 nucleotides line up with TRBD2. The CDR3 extends over 19 amino acids. V was clipped by 1 base and J by 4 bases; unmatched bases: 15. Germline V gene data show CDR1 as SGHTA and CDR2 as FQGNSA. This CDR3 is CASSLVHTSGGQNTYEQYF. CDR3 sequence (DNA): TGTGCCAGCAGCTTAGTTCATACTAGCGGGGGCCAAAACACGTACGAGCAGTACTTC. Together with reference TRBV7-2 and TRBJ2-7, the CDR3 gives the full variable domain: GAGVSQSPSNKVTEKGKDVELRCDPISGHTALYWYRQSLGQGLEFLIYFQGNSAPDKSGLPSDRFSAERTGGSVSTLTIQRTQQEDSAVYLCASSLVHTSGGQNTYEQYFGPGTRLTVT.

This rearrangement joins TRBV7-2 to TRBJ1-2; no clear D. CDR1 and CDR2 (germline): SGHTA, FQGNSA. This CDR3 is built from 12 residues. The V end lost 4 bases, the J end lost 13 bases, and 16 bases lay between the germline ends. The chain's CDR3 is CASSSATLAGTF. The CDR3 DNA is TGTGCCAGCAGCTCAGCGACCCTGGCTGGCACCTTC.

This rearrangement joins TRBV23-1 to TRBJ1-5; D might be TRBD1 (5 bases). TRBV23-1 is known as an ORF, though its function is uncertain. CDR3 size: 13 residues. The germline V and J ends were trimmed by 6 bases and 4 bases, with 10 bases remaining between them. Written as DNA, the CDR3 is TGCGCCAGCAGACCATCAGGGAATCAGCCCCAGCATTTT. Its protein product is CASRPSGNQPQHF.

This clonotype came up a few times. The chain couples TRBV27 to TRBJ1-2; D may be TRBD1 (5 bases). Per germline, CDR1 MNHEY and CDR2 SMNVEV (reference sequence). This CDR3 has 13 residues. Deletions cut 7 bases from V and 5 bases from J, with 14 bases between. CDR3 sequence (DNA): TGTGCCAGCAAAGGGGCGTCTCTATATGGCTACACCTTC. This sequence encodes CASKGASLYGYTF.

This clonotype was counted between two and nine times. The rearrangement joins TRBV4-1 to TRBJ1-2; perhaps TRBD1 as D (6 bases). Germline values: CDR1 MGHRA, CDR2 YSYEKL. V was shortened by 1 base and J by 3 bases, with 15 bases between the two germline ends. CDR3 size: 16 residues. The DNA of the CDR3 is TGCGCCAGCAGCCAAGTGGACAGTACCCCCCACTATGGCTACACCTTC. It translates to CASSQVDSTPHYGYTF.

This clonotype appeared a few times. The chain joins TRBV5-1 to TRBJ1-6; no firm D call. With 4 bases removed from V and 8 bases from J, the gap between germline ends came to 7 bases. This CDR3 contains 12 residues. CDR1 is SGHRS, CDR2 YFSETQ, per germline. DNA for the CDR3: TGCGCCAGCAGCACGGGTGATTCACCCCTCCACTTT. Translation: CASSTGDSPLHF.

The CDR3 protein is CASSPSATGGSETQYF. CDR3 DNA: TGTGCCAGTAGTCCCTCGGCGACAGGGGGGTCGGAGACCCAGTACTTC. This sequence joins TRBV19 and TRBJ2-5, with 9 bases lining up with TRBD1. The CDR3 consists of 16 residues. Germline CDR1 is LNHDA and CDR2 is SQIVND (reference sequence). V gave up 5 bases and J gave up 5 bases; unmatched junction bases: 12. Complete variable domain (other parts from reference TRBV19 and TRBJ2-5): DGGITQSPKYLFRKEGQNVTLSCEQNLNHDAMYWYRQDPGQGLRLIYYSQIVNDFQKGDIAEGYSVSREKKESFPLTVTSAQKNPTAFYLCASSPSATGGSETQYFGPGTRLLVL.

The chain is built from TRBV14 and TRBJ2-6; D gene uncertain. CDR1 is SGHDN, CDR2 FVKESK, per germline. The length of the CDR3 is 16 residues. Trimming stripped 2 bases from V and 3 bases from J, with 11 bases between. The CDR3 DNA follows: TGTGCCAGCAGCCAAATGGGTTTCGGTGGGGCCAACGTCCTGACTTTC. Its protein is CASSQMGFGGANVLTF.

The gene calls are TRBV20-1 and TRBJ2-3; D unresolved. The CDR3 loop spans 14 amino acids. The V gene's germline CDR1 is DFQATT and CDR2 SNEGSKA (reference sequence). V was cut by 6 bases and J by 2 bases, with 15 bases left in between. For the CDR3, the DNA is TGCAGTGCCCCCTCTCCTTTCACCACAGATACGCAGTATTTT. It translates to CSAPSPFTTDTQYF.

The chain links TRBV4-2 to TRBJ2-1; 7 nucleotides agree with TRBD2. Germline V gene sequence: CDR1 LGHNA, CDR2 YNFKEQ. Losses at the gene ends were 1 base for V and 8 bases for J; bases not matched to a gene: 14. The CDR3 runs 17 residues. Here the CDR3 reads CASSQGLAPRGEDEQFF. The DNA of the CDR3 is TGTGCCAGCAGCCAAGGACTAGCCCCTCGCGGTGAAGATGAGCAGTTCTTC.

The chain couples TRBV19 to TRBJ1-5; a weak D match, TRBD1 (6 bases). Germline lookup yields CDR1 LNHDA and CDR2 SQIVND (reference sequence). V lost 6 bases, J lost 2 bases, and 11 bases lay in between. The CDR3 has 14 residues. CDR3 in DNA: TGTGCCAGTAGAAAGAGGACAGGCAATCAGCCCCAGCATTTT. Amino acid sequence: CASRKRTGNQPQHF.

This clonotype turned up a few times. V is TRBV6-6 and J is TRBJ1-2; TRBD1 matches at 8 bases. The length of the CDR3 is 14 residues. After removal of 7 bases from V and 2 bases from J, the junction contained 6 bases not matched to a gene. Germline CDR1 MNHNY, CDR2 SVGAGI (reference sequence). The CDR3 region has the DNA TGTGCCAGCACCTACAGGGGGTCCAACTATGGCTACACCTTC. This translates into CASTYRGSNYGYTF.

This clonotype was found a few times. This sequence joins TRBV6-2 or TRBV6-3 and TRBJ1-1, with a possible D match to TRBD1 (5 bases). V lost 3 bases to trimming and J lost 1 base, with 18 bases between them. Germline loops: CDR1 MNHEY, CDR2 SVGEGT. The CDR3 spans 17 residues. The DNA for the CDR3 is TGTGCCAGCAGTTATGGGACTCGGGTTGGTCGGAACACTGAAGCTTTCTTT. Protein: CASSYGTRVGRNTEAFF.

The genes are TRBV7-6 and TRBJ2-5, with D unresolved. Trimming took 1 base from V and 5 from J, leaving 11 bases between them. Germline V CDR1 and CDR2: SGHVS, FNYEAQ. This CDR3 contains 14 residues. The CDR3 loop reads CASSLDSGHETQYF. DNA for the CDR3: TGTGCCAGCAGCTTAGATTCCGGTCATGAGACCCAGTACTTC.

This sequence joins TRBV12-3 or TRBV12-4 and TRBJ2-7; D might be TRBD1 (9 bases). Trimming cost V 5 bases and J 5 bases, with 22 bases left between them. CDR3 length: 16 residues. The CDR3 coding sequence is TGTGCCAGCAGTCCGGTTTACAGGGGGCGGGGGGACGAGCAGTACTTC. It translates to CASSPVYRGRGDEQYF.

In the case of this clonotype: Likely a read error: the CDR3 ends without its conserved phenylalanine or tryptophan. The gene calls are TRBV11-2 and TRBJ2-3; the D is unclear. Per germline, CDR1 SGHAT and CDR2 FQNNGV. Trimming shortened V by 8 bases and J by 0 bases, and 18 bases separated the two germline ends. This CDR3 region has 16 residues. The CDR3, as DNA: TGTGCCAGCCATCCCTCCGAGAGTTCTAGCACAGATACGCAGTATCTT. Protein: CASHPSESSSTDTQYL.

This clonotype was observed at least ten times. The chain recombines TRBV7-2 with TRBJ1-2; tentative D call: TRBD1 (5 bases). Germline lookup yields CDR1 SGHTA and CDR2 FQGNSA. Trimming pared 5 bases from V and 4 bases from J, leaving 14 bases between. There are 14 residues in the CDR3. CDR3 protein: CASSPARGGYGYTF. CDR3 DNA: TGTGCCAGCAGCCCCGCGAGGGGTGGCTATGGCTACACCTTC.

As regards this clonotype: The junction departs from germline at one end; a sequencing error may be responsible. This sequence joins TRBV7-6 and TRBJ2-7; the D gene is possibly TRBD1 (6 bases). Germline CDR1 reads SGHVS; CDR2 reads FNYEAQ. The CDR3 contains 11 residues. The CDR3 DNA reads TGTGCCAGCATCTTACAGGGAAAGCAGTACTTC. It encodes CASILQGKQYF.

As concerns this clonotype: Given a far larger clone just one base away, this is likely a sequencing read error. This chain connects TRBV12-3 or TRBV12-4 to TRBJ1-1; perhaps TRBD1 as D (5 bases). The CDR3 covers 13 residues. As DNA, the CDR3 is TGTTCCAGCAGTTTAAGGGGAGGAACTGAAGCTTTCTTT. Protein product: CSSSLRGGTEAFF.

This chain connects TRBV4-2 to TRBJ1-1; 7 bases are shared with TRBD1. This CDR3 comprises 17 residues. CDR1 is LGHNA, CDR2 YNFKEQ, per germline. V lost 0 bases, J lost 1 base, and 8 bases stayed unmatched. DNA of the CDR3: TGTGCCAGCAGCCAAGATGTGACAGGGACGGCGAACACTGAAGCTTTCTTT. This sequence encodes CASSQDVTGTANTEAFF.

At least ten counts were recorded for this clonotype. The rearrangement joins TRBV7-2 to TRBJ2-2; D is undetermined. The CDR3 loop spans 15 amino acids. V lost 6 bases and J 4 bases, leaving 15 bases between the germline ends. The germline V gene has CDR1 SGHTA and CDR2 FQGNSA. The CDR3 spells CASSRISGATGELFF. The DNA of the CDR3 is TGTGCCAGCAGTCGAATCTCCGGTGCCACCGGGGAGCTGTTTTTT.

This clonotype was recorded a few times. One junction end does not reproduce the germline sequence, and a read error may be involved. The chain carries TRBV29-1 and TRBJ2-3, with 7 bases matching TRBD2. CDR1 SQVTM and CDR2 ANQGSEA come from the germline V gene. The CDR3 extends over 14 amino acids. CDR3 sequence: CSVEGRVSTDTQYF. The CDR3 DNA follows: TGCAGCGTGGAAGGGAGGGTTAGCACAGATACGCAGTATTTT.

This sequence joins TRBV29-1 and TRBJ1-1, with D hard to call. Trimming pared 2 bases from V and 7 bases from J, leaving 8 bases between. The CDR3 is made up of 11 amino acids. Germline CDR1 is SQVTM and CDR2 is ANQGSEA. The CDR3 is CSVESLLEAFF. The CDR3 bases are TGCAGCGTTGAAAGTCTGCTTGAAGCTTTCTTT.

This clonotype was counted a few times. The V and J genes are TRBV9 and TRBJ2-7; the D gene is possibly TRBD2 (5 bases). Between the trimmed V and J ends, which lost 3 bases and 3 bases, there was a span of 7 bases. The CDR3 runs 12 residues. CDR1 and CDR2 (germline): SGDLS, YYNGEE. The chain's CDR3 is CASSARGYEQYF. As DNA, the CDR3 is TGTGCCAGCAGCGCCCGGGGCTACGAGCAGTACTTC.

This clonotype was seen many times. The rearrangement links TRBV7-2 to TRBJ2-1, with D perhaps TRBD1 or TRBD2 (6 bases each). Trimming removed 5 bases from V and 3 bases from J, with 11 bases in between. The germline V gene has CDR1 SGHTA and CDR2 FQGNSA. This CDR3 comprises 14 residues. The CDR3: CASSRRGIYNEQFF. The DNA of the CDR3 is TGTGCCAGCAGCCGGAGGGGGATCTACAATGAGCAGTTCTTC.

This clonotype was detected ten times or more. This chain joins TRBV7-2 and TRBJ1-5, with D unclear. This CDR3 region has 13 residues. Germline V gene sequence: CDR1 SGHTA, CDR2 FQGNSA. V shed 3 bases and J shed 4 bases, with 7 bases lying between them. CDR3 coding DNA: TGTGCCAGCAGCTTGTCAGAAAATCAGCCCCAGCATTTT. This sequence encodes CASSLSENQPQHF.